Presented here are 30 T cell receptor beta chains from one specimen sequenced in a study of blood T cells in healthy people across ages (dated by TCRdb to between 2014 and 2017). The protocol used for the library was 5' RACE. The data were produced on an Illumina HiSeq 2500. A second PCR of about 6 to 12 cycles was performed with a sample-barcoded 5' primer and a J-beta primer mix. The raw public data were reprocessed by TCRdb itself: fastp quality trimming at Q25, MiXCR clonotype calling, in-frame beta chains only. For every CDR3 protein sequence, its rows merge into one entry that carries the most common genes and DNA. Within this sample are fewer than 1 million distinct CDR3 sequences, with under 45% of them counted one time only. Of the sample, approximately 19% is held by the ten largest clones. What was sequenced was blood. Receptors were obtained from a man between 60 and 70 years old in good health.

The chain recombines TRBV12-5 with TRBJ2-1, with D hard to call. The CDR3 loop spans 13 amino acids. Germline values: CDR1 LGHNT, CDR2 FRNRAP. Trimming pared 3 bases from V and 9 bases from J, leaving 12 bases between. In DNA form, the CDR3 reads TGTGCTAGTGGTTTTGGCGCAGAGAGTGAGCAGTTCTTC. Translating it yields CASGFGAESEQFF.

The gene calls are TRBV12-3 or TRBV12-4 and TRBJ2-1, with 7 nucleotides matching TRBD2. Trimming cost V 3 bases and J 4 bases; bases outside gene matches: 6. The CDR3 extends over 15 amino acids. The CDR3 DNA reads TGTGCCAGCAGTTTTTCCCAGCGGGGTTACAATGAGCAGTTCTTC. Translation gives CASSFSQRGYNEQFF.

This clonotype turned up a few times. The chain recombines TRBV7-2 with TRBJ2-1; possible D gene TRBD2, 7 bases. The CDR3 spans 15 residues. V shed 3 bases and J shed 11 bases, with 20 bases lying between them. The V gene's germline CDR1 is SGHTA and CDR2 FQGNSA. As DNA, the CDR3 is TGTGCCAGCAGCTTCACGGGGGGCACCCTTGTCCAGCAGTTCTTC. The encoded protein is CASSFTGGTLVQQFF.

The V gene is TRBV20-1, the J gene TRBJ1-1, with D maybe TRBD1 (6 bases). The CDR3 totals 15 residues. Trimming pared 0 bases from V and 2 bases from J, leaving 13 bases between. The V gene's germline CDR1 is DFQATT and CDR2 SNEGSKA (reference sequence). The CDR3 loop reads CSARDVRGANTEAFF. The DNA for the CDR3 is TGCAGTGCTAGAGATGTCAGGGGCGCCAACACTGAAGCTTTCTTT.

The chain employs TRBV4-3 and TRBJ1-2; D is possibly TRBD1 (5 bases). Germline values: CDR1 LGHNA, CDR2 YSLEER. The CDR3 is 14 residues long. The germline V and J ends were trimmed by 3 bases and 1 base, with 9 bases remaining between them. CDR3 region: CASSHTGDNYGYTF. The CDR3 bases are TGCGCCAGCAGCCATACAGGAGATAACTATGGCTACACCTTC.

The rearrangement links TRBV3-1 to TRBJ2-7; 10 bases map to TRBD2. The CDR3 contains 15 residues. V shed 5 bases, J shed 1 base, and the junction held 5 bases outside the gene matches. CDR1 LGHDT and CDR2 YNNKEL come from the germline V gene (reference sequence). DNA for the CDR3: TGTGCCAGCAGCAAGAGCGGGGGGGGATCCTACGAGCAGTACTTC. Its translation is CASSKSGGGSYEQYF.

The chain couples TRBV20-1 to TRBJ2-1; TRBD2 agrees at 8 bases. Germline trimming cut 2 bases from V and 1 base from J; bases unmatched to any gene: 7. Germline V gives CDR1 DFQATT, CDR2 SNEGSKA (reference sequence). The CDR3 has 16 residues. CDR3 amino acids: CSARPPSGRSYNEQFF. The CDR3 DNA sequence: TGCAGTGCTAGACCACCTAGCGGGCGATCCTACAATGAGCAGTTCTTC.

The V and J genes are TRBV12-3 or TRBV12-4 and TRBJ2-7; TRBD1 might be the D (5 bases). V was pared by 6 bases and J by 1 base, with 16 bases between. The CDR3 has 15 residues. DNA for the CDR3: TGTGCCAGCAGCCGAGTTGTGGCAGGGTCCTACGAGCAGTACTTC. Its protein is CASSRVVAGSYEQYF.

The CDR3 DNA sequence: TGTGCCAGCAGTCCGGACAGACAATCTGGAAACACCATATATTTT. It translates to CASSPDRQSGNTIYF. This chain joins TRBV6-5 and TRBJ1-3; maybe TRBD1 (6 bases). This CDR3 spans 15 amino acids. V dropped 5 bases and J dropped 1 base, with 12 bases sitting between them. Germline CDR1 is MNHEY and CDR2 is SVGAGI.

Only a few counts were recorded for this clonotype. The chain joins TRBV7-2 to TRBJ2-5; D is unclear. CDR1 and CDR2 from the germline V gene are SGHTA and FQGNSA. V lost 5 bases, J lost 4 bases, and 14 bases lay in between. This CDR3 spans 14 amino acids. For the CDR3, the DNA is TGTGCCAGCAGCCCAATTGGGGTTGGAGAGACCCAGTACTTC. It encodes CASSPIGVGETQYF.

This clonotype was picked up one time. This clone may be a read error of a much larger clone one base away. This chain joins TRBV7-6 and TRBJ2-4; no definite D call. This CDR3 region has 13 residues. Germline CDR1 SGHVS, CDR2 FNYEAQ. The CDR3 DNA follows: TGTGCCAGCAGCTTAACAGACAAAAGCATTCAGTACTTC. It codes for CASSLTDKSIQYF. The full variable domain, its missing parts supplied by reference TRBV7-6 and TRBJ2-4, is GAGVSQSPRYKVTKRGQDVALRCDPISGHVSLYWYRQALGQGPEFLTYFNYEAQQDKSGLPNDRFSAERPEGSISTLTIQRTEQRDSAMYRCASSLTDKSIQYFGAGTRLSVL.

The rearrangement links TRBV7-2 to TRBJ2-5; the D is unclear. The V gene's germline CDR1 is SGHTA and CDR2 FQGNSA. V lost 3 bases to trimming and J lost 4 bases, with 12 bases between them. This CDR3 is built from 14 residues. CDR3 DNA: TGTGCCAGCAGCTTTCTAGGGTTCGGAGAGACCCAGTACTTC. It translates to CASSFLGFGETQYF.

The chain employs TRBV28 and TRBJ2-7; possible D gene TRBD1, 6 bases. This CDR3 comprises 15 residues. Germline CDR1 and CDR2: MDHEN and SYDVKM. The V and J ends lost 7 bases and 2 bases respectively, with 18 bases between them. Written as DNA, the CDR3 is TGTGCCAGCAACCCCGGGACACATTTTACCTACGAGCAGTACTTC. This translates into CASNPGTHFTYEQYF.

This clonotype has just a few counts. The chain recombines TRBV4-1 with TRBJ1-1; D is perhaps TRBD1 (6 bases). Deletions cut 1 base from V and 7 bases from J, with 10 bases between. Germline values: CDR1 MGHRA, CDR2 YSYEKL. This CDR3 has 13 amino acids. DNA of the CDR3: TGCGCCAGCAGCCAAGTCCGACAGGTTGAAGCTTTCTTT. Its protein is CASSQVRQVEAFF.

The chain is built from TRBV27 and TRBJ2-7; TRBD2 matches at 9 bases. Trimming removed 5 bases from V and 3 bases from J; junction bases left unmatched: 11. CDR1 and CDR2 (germline): MNHEY, SMNVEV (reference sequence). This CDR3 contains 16 residues. The CDR3 region has the DNA TGTGCCAGCAGTACCCGGCCCGGGACTAGCAACTACGAGCAGTACTTC. Translated: CASSTRPGTSNYEQYF.

Points on this clonotype: Because the CDR3's place on the DNA is in doubt, the DNA is left out and the CDR3 is given as listed by TCRdb. This chain's CDR3 is CASSPGLYNEQFFGPGNEKLFF. This rearrangement joins TRBV27 to TRBJ1-4; the listed D gene, TRBD1, was not tested against the DNA. The V gene's germline CDR1 is MNHEY and CDR2 SMNVEV (reference sequence). A total of 22 residues make up the CDR3, ends included.

The chain is built from TRBV7-6 and TRBJ2-3; 11 nucleotides line up with TRBD2. The germline CDR1 and CDR2 sequences are SGHVS and FNYEAQ. The length of the CDR3 is 17 residues. V was pared by 1 base and J by 1 base, with 4 bases of the junction left unmatched. The CDR3 DNA reads as TGTGCCAGCAGCTTAGTAGGTAGCGGGGGGGGCACAGATACGCAGTATTTT. The encoded protein is CASSLVGSGGGTDTQYF. Supplemented by reference TRBV7-6 and TRBJ2-3, the full variable domain reads GAGVSQSPRYKVTKRGQDVALRCDPISGHVSLYWYRQALGQGPEFLTYFNYEAQQDKSGLPNDRFSAERPEGSISTLTIQRTEQRDSAMYRCASSLVGSGGGTDTQYFGPGTRLTVL.

A few counts support this clonotype. V usage is TRBV5-1 and J usage is TRBJ2-3, with D perhaps matching TRBD2 (5 bases). The CDR3 extends over 14 amino acids. Germline V gives CDR1 SGHRS, CDR2 YFSETQ. The V end was cut by 3 bases, the J end by 3 bases, with 11 bases between. The CDR3 DNA is TGCGCCAGCAGCTCGGCGGGCAGGACAGATACGCAGTATTTT. Its translation is CASSSAGRTDTQYF.

The rearrangement uses TRBV10-3 and TRBJ2-1; D gene ambiguous. This CDR3 has 12 amino acids. Germline CDR1 and CDR2: ENHRY and SYGVKD. V shed 4 bases and J shed 5 bases, with 6 bases lying between them. In DNA, the CDR3 is TGTGCCATCAGTGCCAGCCACAATGAGCAGTTCTTC. It specifies CAISASHNEQFF.

This clonotype was observed a single time. The chain has TRBV9 and TRBJ2-7; D call uncertain. The closer fit of TRBJ2-5 to the DNA end suggests the J call may be wrong. Looked up from germline, CDR1 is SGDLS and CDR2 is YYNGEE. This CDR3 comprises 15 residues. CDR3 sequence: CASSVGARSQETQYF. The CDR3 DNA sequence: TGTGCCAGCAGCGTAGGAGCGAGGAGCCAAGAGACCCAGTACTTC.

There are a few counts of this clonotype. CDR3 region: CASREPGTPETQYF. DNA for the CDR3: TGTGCCAGCAGGGAGCCCGGGACACCAGAGACCCAGTACTTC. V and J are TRBV12-3 or TRBV12-4 and TRBJ2-4, with D tentatively TRBD1 (6 bases). The J call may be mistaken, given a closer DNA end match to TRBJ2-5. The CDR3 spans 14 residues.

This sequence joins TRBV30 and TRBJ2-7; D is undetermined. The tail of the sequence fits TRBJ2-5 better, so the J call may be wrong. Germline-derived CDR1 and CDR2 are GTSNPN and SVGIG (reference sequence). This CDR3 is built from 14 residues. The CDR3 sequence is CAWSYGQIRETQYF. The CDR3 DNA reads as TGTGCCTGGAGTTACGGTCAGATTAGGGAGACCCAGTACTTC.

This chain links TRBV4-1 with TRBJ2-3; D perhaps matches TRBD1 (6 bases). Trimming removed 1 base at V and 0 bases at J, with 23 bases between. This CDR3 has 20 amino acids. CDR1 and CDR2 (germline): MGHRA, YSYEKL. In nucleotides, the CDR3 is TGCGCCAGCAGCCAAGGCGCCCAAGAGAACAGGGCCCCTAGCACAGATACGCAGTATTTT. Its translation: CASSQGAQENRAPSTDTQYF.

The chain employs TRBV6-6 and TRBJ2-7, with D possibly TRBD2 on 5 matching bases. Looked up from germline, CDR1 is MNHNY and CDR2 is SVGAGI (reference sequence). With 5 bases removed from V and 0 bases from J, the gap between germline ends came to 17 bases. The CDR3 length is 16 residues. CDR3: CASSKGAGWNSYEQYF. CDR3 DNA: TGTGCCAGCAGTAAGGGCGCGGGCTGGAACTCCTACGAGCAGTACTTC.

Within the sample, this clonotype is medium-sized (0.01 to 0.1%). V is TRBV4-3 and J is TRBJ2-3; 7 nucleotides match TRBD1. CDR3 length: 13 amino acids. Germline lookup yields CDR1 LGHNA and CDR2 YSLEER. V trimming: 5 bases; J trimming: 6 bases; junction bases outside the gene matches: 5. Written as DNA, the CDR3 is TGCGCCAGCAGCTATACCAGGGGGGATACGCAGTATTTT. The encoded protein is CASSYTRGDTQYF.

The chain has TRBV15 and TRBJ2-5; 11 bases are shared with TRBD2. Per the germline V gene, CDR1 is LNHNV and CDR2 is YYDKDF (reference sequence). The CDR3 length is 17 residues. The V and J ends lost 3 bases and 4 bases, in that order; junction bases with no gene match: 10. The CDR3 region is CATSRGNTSGGRETQYF. In DNA, the CDR3 is TGTGCCACCAGCAGGGGCAACACTAGCGGGGGACGAGAGACCCAGTACTTC.

This clonotype showed up just once. V and J are TRBV11-3 and TRBJ2-4; D is possibly TRBD1 or TRBD2 (6 bases each). Between the trimmed V and J ends, which lost 0 bases and 8 bases, there was a span of 11 bases. CDR1 is SGHNT and CDR2 is YENEEA in the germline V gene. CDR3 length: 14 residues. CDR3 sequence (DNA): TGTGCCAGCAGCTTAGAAGGGGGGAACGACATTCAGTACTTC. It codes for CASSLEGGNDIQYF.

The rearrangement links TRBV6-1 to TRBJ1-5; D unresolved. CDR1 and CDR2 from the germline V gene are MNHNS and SASEGT. Trimming stripped 2 bases from V and 0 bases from J, with 5 bases between. The CDR3 covers 14 residues. CDR3 sequence (DNA): TGTGCCAGCAGTGAACCCTATAGCAATCAGCCCCAGCATTTT. Its translation: CASSEPYSNQPQHF.

In its sample, this clonotype was seen once. This chain links TRBV5-1 with TRBJ2-3; 7 nucleotides match TRBD2. The CDR3 consists of 14 residues. With V trimmed by 0 bases and J by 5 bases, 3 bases remained unmatched. Per the germline V gene, CDR1 is SGHRS and CDR2 is YFSETQ. The DNA of the CDR3 is TGCGCCAGCAGCTTGGCCGCGGGGGAAGATACGCAGTATTTT. It yields the protein CASSLAAGEDTQYF.

This clonotype has just one count. The chain is built from TRBV4-3 and TRBJ1-3, with TRBD1 matching 8 bases. Germline V gives CDR1 LGHNA, CDR2 YSLEER. There are 14 residues in the CDR3. With 4 bases clipped from V and 4 bases from J, the junction kept 3 bases outside the gene matches. As DNA, the CDR3 is TGCGCCAGCAGCCCCGGGACAGGAGGAAACACCATATATTTT. Translated: CASSPGTGGNTIYF.